This T cell receptor (beta chain) is drawn from a study of cytomegalovirus exposure and HLA in healthy donors. Study-wide results and limits: In a later analysis, at a false discovery rate of 0.05, about 16,000 TCR beta sequences matched HLA alleles.

The PCR made use of 60 Vbeta and 13 Jbeta primers. The assay was immunoSEQ multiplex PCR, and TCRdb's table has in-frame clones only and misses some. The sample contains roughly 130,000 clones, around 85% of which appear only once. Of note for this clone: Its antigen is undetermined.

V was pared by 1 base and J by 8 bases, with 12 bases between. This CDR3 is built from 15 residues. CDR1 is MGHRA and CDR2 is YSYEKL in the germline V gene. The TCR sequence derives from a woman in her forties or fifties in good health and CMV-seropositive. This chain uses TRBV4-1 with TRBJ1-6; no reliable D call. Input material: PBMCs. CDR3 in DNA: TGCGCCAGCAGCCAAGTTCCGGACGGGGATTCACCCCTCCACTTT. Translated: CASSQVPDGDSPLHF.